This T cell receptor beta chain derives from a study of cytomegalovirus exposure and HLA in healthy donors. Overall study findings and caveats: With high specificity and sensitivity, the classifier reportedly diagnosed cytomegalovirus status. In vitro, three CMV-associated chains proved specific for CMV antigens.

The method was immunoSEQ multiplex PCR; TCRdb's version includes in-frame clones alone and lacks a portion of them. The sample has over 250,000 clones; 80% to 90% are singletons. The donors were members of the validation cohort, which comprised roughly 130 subjects and was separate from the first cohort of more than 500 subjects. Turning to this clone: No antigen is known for it.

Trimming left V 6 bases short and J 4 bases short, with 16 bases between. Germline V gives CDR1 MRHNA, CDR2 SNTAGT. The CDR3 spans 14 residues. J is TRBJ2-7 and V is TRBV6-4; D perhaps matches TRBD1 (6 bases). Sequencing used PBMCs. This TCR came from a woman younger than 35 in good health and CMV-seronegative. The CDR3 bases are TGTGCCAGCAGCCCCCAAGGGGGTCATTACGAGCAGTACTTC. Protein product: CASSPQGGHYEQYF.